This T cell receptor beta chain was sequenced in a study of T cells in Graves' hyperthyroidism and ophthalmopathy. The CDR3 is 13 residues long. Germline CDR1 SNHLY, CDR2 FYNNEI. Trimming stripped 4 bases from V and 11 bases from J, with 17 bases between. Amplification of TCR beta CDR3 regions used RNA as the template. The HTBI primer set served for first-round RT-PCR of the TCR CDR3. TCRdb re-called the multiplex PCR reads through MiXCR, storing one row per CDR3 protein. The sample lists approximately 480,000 distinct CDR3 sequences; 20% were seen once. This clonotype showed up many times. Graves' hyperthyroidism was deemed stable absent ophthalmopathy progression within 18 months.

The sample taken for sequencing was blood. This rearrangement joins TRBV2 to TRBJ1-1; TRBD1 is a possible D gene (6 bases). The receptor's source is a man between 18 and 29 years old with Graves' hyperthyroidism. CDR3 nucleotide sequence: TGTGCCAGCAGTGTGACAGGCGGTAGGGCTGCTTTCTTT. This translates into CASSVTGGRAAFF.